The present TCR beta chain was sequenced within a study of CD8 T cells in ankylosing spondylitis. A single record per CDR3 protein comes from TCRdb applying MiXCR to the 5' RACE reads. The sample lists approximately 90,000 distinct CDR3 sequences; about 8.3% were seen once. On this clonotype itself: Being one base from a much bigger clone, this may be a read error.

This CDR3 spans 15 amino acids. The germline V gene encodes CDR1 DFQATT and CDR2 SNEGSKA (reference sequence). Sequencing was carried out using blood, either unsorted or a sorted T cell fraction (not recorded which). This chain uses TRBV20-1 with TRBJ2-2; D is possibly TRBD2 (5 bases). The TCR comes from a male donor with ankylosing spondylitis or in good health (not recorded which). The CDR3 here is CSTRPIEGNTGELFF. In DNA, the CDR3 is TGCAGTACTAGGCCAATCGAGGGGAACACCGGGGAGCTGTTTTTT.